This is a list of T cell receptor beta chains from one sample in a study of blood T cell repertoires in COVID-19. Profiling relied on immunoSEQ multiplex PCR, and the TCRdb table lists in-frame clones only, not all of them. The table records roughly 230,000 clones, 83% of them present only once. Sequencing was done on a sample of peripheral blood. These receptors came from a woman between 50 and 59 years old with acute or convalescent COVID-19. The CDR3 runs from the conserved cysteine through the conserved F or W. D genes are given only for firm matches. Clone size, where shown, is once, few, many, or a class for clones that have expanded.

>NA|TRBD2|TRBJ2-1|TRBV9
TGTGCCAGCAGCGTTGGGGGACTAGCGGGGTACAGCTCCTACAATGAGCAGTTCTTC
CASSVGGLAGYSSYNEQFF
>few|TRBD1|TRBJ1-2|TRBV5-6
TGTGCCAGCACCCCGGCTGGGACAGGGTGGAGTTATGGCTACACCTTC
CASTPAGTGWSYGYTF
>once|NA|TRBJ2-6|TRBV19
TGTGCCAGTACCCCGTGGCAGAAAATTTCCTCTGGGGCCAACGTCCTGACTTTC
CASTPWQKISSGANVLTF
>NA|NA|TRBJ2-2|TRBV20-1
TGCAGTGCCCGGTCCGGGGAGCTGTTTTTT
CSARSGELFF
>few|NA|TRBJ1-5|TRBV3-1/TRBV3-2
TGTGCCAGCAGCCAAGATCTACTGATGCCCCAGCATTTT
CASSQDLLMPQHF
>NA|NA|TRBJ2-2|TRBV6-5
TGTGCCAGCAGCGTGACTGGGGAGGCCGGGGAGCTGTTTTTT
CASSVTGEAGELFF
>NA|NA|TRBJ1-5|TRBV6-1
TGTGCCAGCAGTGAAGGGCAGGCCTATAGCAATCAGCCCCAGCATTTT
CASSEGQAYSNQPQHF
>NA|NA|TRBJ2-1|TRBV5-4
TGTGCCAGCAGCCCGAAGACGACAGGTCCCAATGAGCAGTTCTTC
CASSPKTTGPNEQFF
>NA|TRBD2|TRBJ2-1|TRBV6-5
TGTGCCAGCAGGACCGGGACTAGCGGATACAATGAGCAGTTCTTC
CASRTGTSGYNEQFF
>NA|NA|TRBJ2-1|TRBV7-9
TGTGCCAGCAGTCCAGACGGCGGAGGGCAGTTCTTC
CASSPDGGGQFF
>once|TRBD1|TRBJ1-4|TRBV24-1
TGTGCCACCAGTGATTCCGGGACAGGGGATGAAAAACTGTTTTTT
CATSDSGTGDEKLFF
>NA|TRBD1|TRBJ1-1|TRBV15
TGTGCCACCAGCAGAGGTTATTCGGCTTCCGACAGGGGATTCACTGAAGCTTTCTTT
CATSRGYSASDRGFTEAFF
>once|NA|TRBJ2-7|TRBV2
TGTGCCAGCAGTAGCGCTGCCTACGAGCAGTACTTC
CASSSAAYEQYF
>NA|TRBD1|TRBJ2-3|TRBV7-6
TGTGCCAGCAGCTTAGTTGGACAGGGCCCAGATACGCAGTATTTT
CASSLVGQGPDTQYF
>NA|NA|TRBJ1-3|TRBV5-4
TGTGCCAGCAGCTTGGGGGGGCGAACTGGAAACACCATATATTTT
CASSLGGRTGNTIYF
>NA|NA|TRBJ1-1|TRBV10-3
TGTGCCATCGCGGACAGATTGAACACTGAAGCTTTCTTT
CAIADRLNTEAFF
>NA|NA|TRBJ1-2|TRBV2
TGTGCCAGCAGTGAGGAGAACTATGGCTACACCTTC
CASSEENYGYTF
>NA|NA|TRBJ1-2|TRBV12-3/TRBV12-4
TGTGCCAGCAGTTTGGGGCAAACTGGCTACACCTTC
CASSLGQTGYTF
>NA|NA|TRBJ1-2|TRBV12-3/TRBV12-4
TGTGCCAGCAGTTCTAATCTTGGCTACACCTTC
CASSSNLGYTF
>NA|TRBD2|TRBJ2-7|TRBV7-2
TGTGCCAGCAGCTCCGGGACTAGCGGCTCCTACGAGCAGTACTTC
CASSSGTSGSYEQYF
>once|TRBD2|TRBJ2-5|TRBV30
TGTGCCTGGAGTCGCGGGGGGCGAGAGACCCAGTACTTC
CAWSRGGRETQYF
>NA|TRBD1|TRBJ2-1|TRBV10-3
TGTGCCTACGCAACGGGGACAGGGGGCATCGATGAGCAGTTCTTC
CAYATGTGGIDEQFF
>NA|TRBD2|TRBJ2-1|TRBV29-1
TGCAGCGTTGAAGGGGAACTAGCGGGAATCTACAATGAGCAGTTCTTC
CSVEGELAGIYNEQFF
>NA|NA|TRBJ1-3|TRBV3-1/TRBV3-2
TGTGCCAGCAGCCAAGATCGGGTAGTCTTGGGAAACACCATATATTTT
CASSQDRVVLGNTIYF
>NA|NA|TRBJ1-5|TRBV24-1
TGTGCCACTTCAGACGGAACACGGGGTAGCAATCAGCCCCAGCATTTT
CATSDGTRGSNQPQHF
>NA|NA|TRBJ2-7|TRBV28
TGTGCCAGCAGTTCCTGGGGGCCCACCTACGAGCAGTACTTC
CASSSWGPTYEQYF
>NA|TRBD1|TRBJ1-2|TRBV19
TGTGCCAGCGCAGCCTGGACAGGGGGAAACTATGGCTACACCTTC
CASAAWTGGNYGYTF
>many|NA|TRBJ2-7|TRBV6-5
TGTGCCAGCAGCCCGTTAGCCCCTTTGGACGAGCAGTACTTC
CASSPLAPLDEQYF
>NA|TRBD1|TRBJ2-1|TRBV19
TGTGCCAGTAAGGACCCGGGACAGAGCTCCTACAATGAGCAGTTCTTC
CASKDPGQSSYNEQFF
>NA|NA|TRBJ2-2|TRBV19
TGTGCCAGTAGAAGGGACTCAGACACCGGGGAGCTGTTTTTT
CASRRDSDTGELFF
>NA|TRBD1|TRBJ1-1|TRBV12-3/TRBV12-4
TGTGCCACGGGACAGGGAATAACTGAAGCTTTCTTT
CATGQGITEAFF
>NA|NA|TRBJ1-2|TRBV28
TGTGCCAGCGGGATTCAACAGGCCAACTATGGCTACACCTTC
CASGIQQANYGYTF
>few|NA|TRBJ1-5|TRBV9
TGTGCCAGCAGCGTAGACCCGACAGGTTTGCCCCAGCATTTT
CASSVDPTGLPQHF
>NA|TRBD1|TRBJ2-1|TRBV19
TGTGCCAGTAGTACCGACAGGGGGCCGCGGTACAATGAGCAGTTCTTC
CASSTDRGPRYNEQFF
>NA|TRBD1|TRBJ1-5|TRBV28
TGTGCCAGCATCGCAGGGACAGGGCTTCAGCCCCAGCATTTT
CASIAGTGLQPQHF
>many|TRBD2|TRBJ2-7|TRBV3-1/TRBV3-2
TGTGCCAGCAGCCACGGAGCGGGAGTGGTAAGCGACGAGCAGTACTTC
CASSHGAGVVSDEQYF
>NA|TRBD1|TRBJ1-1|TRBV18
TGTGCCAGCTCACCGAGGGGACAGAAAATGAACACTGAAGCTTTCTTT
CASSPRGQKMNTEAFF
>NA|NA|TRBJ2-5|TRBV3-1/TRBV3-2
TGTGCCAGCAGCCAGGGTAGCGGATTCAGACAAGAGACCCAGTACTTC
CASSQGSGFRQETQYF
>few|NA|TRBJ2-5|TRBV4-2
TGTGCCAGCAGCCAAGGGGACTCGACCTTTCAAGAGACCCAGTACTTC
CASSQGDSTFQETQYF
>once|TRBD2|TRBJ2-1|TRBV19
TGTGCCAGTAGTGGTCGGGACTATACCTCCAATGAGCAGTTCTTC
CASSGRDYTSNEQFF